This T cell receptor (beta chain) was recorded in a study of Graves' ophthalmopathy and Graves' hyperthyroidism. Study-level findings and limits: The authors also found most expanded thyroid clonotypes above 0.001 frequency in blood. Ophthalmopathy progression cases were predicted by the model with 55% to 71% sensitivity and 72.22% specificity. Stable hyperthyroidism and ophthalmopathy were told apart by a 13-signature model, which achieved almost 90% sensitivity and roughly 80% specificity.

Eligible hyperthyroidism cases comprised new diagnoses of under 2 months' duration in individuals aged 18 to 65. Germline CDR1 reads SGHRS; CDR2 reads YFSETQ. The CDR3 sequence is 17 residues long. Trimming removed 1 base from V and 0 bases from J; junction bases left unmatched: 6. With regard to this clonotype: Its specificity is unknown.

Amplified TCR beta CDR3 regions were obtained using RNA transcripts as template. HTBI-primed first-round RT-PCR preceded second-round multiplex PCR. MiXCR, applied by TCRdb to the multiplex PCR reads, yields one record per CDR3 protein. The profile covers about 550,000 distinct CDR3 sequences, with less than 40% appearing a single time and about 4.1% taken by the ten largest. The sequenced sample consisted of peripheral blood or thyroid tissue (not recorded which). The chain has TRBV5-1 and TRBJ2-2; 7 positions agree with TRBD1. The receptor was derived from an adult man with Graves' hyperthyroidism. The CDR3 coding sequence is TGCGCCAGCAGCTTGAGGACAGGCCCTCCGAACACCGGGGAGCTGTTTTTT. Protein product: CASSLRTGPPNTGELFF.